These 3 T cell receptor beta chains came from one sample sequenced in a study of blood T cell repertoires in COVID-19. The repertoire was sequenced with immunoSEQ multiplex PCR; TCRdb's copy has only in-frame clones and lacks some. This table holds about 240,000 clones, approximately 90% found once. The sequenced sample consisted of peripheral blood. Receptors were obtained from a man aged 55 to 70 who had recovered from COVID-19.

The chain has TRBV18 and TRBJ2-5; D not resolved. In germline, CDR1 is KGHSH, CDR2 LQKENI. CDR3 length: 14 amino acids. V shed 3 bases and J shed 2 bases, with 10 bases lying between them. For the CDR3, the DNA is TGTGCCAGCTCACCCGACTTGAGGCAAGAGACCCAGTACTTC. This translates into CASSPDLRQETQYF.

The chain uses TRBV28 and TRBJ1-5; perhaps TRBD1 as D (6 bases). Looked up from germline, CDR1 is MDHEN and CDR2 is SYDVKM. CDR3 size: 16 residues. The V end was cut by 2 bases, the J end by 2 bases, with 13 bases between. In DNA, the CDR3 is TGTGCCAGCAGTTTAAACGGTGGGGGCGGCAATCAGCCCCAGCATTTT. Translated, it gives CASSLNGGGGNQPQHF.

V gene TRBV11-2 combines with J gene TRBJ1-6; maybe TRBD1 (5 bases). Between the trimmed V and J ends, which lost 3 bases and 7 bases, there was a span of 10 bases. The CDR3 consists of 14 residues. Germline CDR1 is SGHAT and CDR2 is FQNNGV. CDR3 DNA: TGTGCCAGCAGCTTGAACGGGGGAAATTCACCCCTCCACTTT. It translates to CASSLNGGNSPLHF.